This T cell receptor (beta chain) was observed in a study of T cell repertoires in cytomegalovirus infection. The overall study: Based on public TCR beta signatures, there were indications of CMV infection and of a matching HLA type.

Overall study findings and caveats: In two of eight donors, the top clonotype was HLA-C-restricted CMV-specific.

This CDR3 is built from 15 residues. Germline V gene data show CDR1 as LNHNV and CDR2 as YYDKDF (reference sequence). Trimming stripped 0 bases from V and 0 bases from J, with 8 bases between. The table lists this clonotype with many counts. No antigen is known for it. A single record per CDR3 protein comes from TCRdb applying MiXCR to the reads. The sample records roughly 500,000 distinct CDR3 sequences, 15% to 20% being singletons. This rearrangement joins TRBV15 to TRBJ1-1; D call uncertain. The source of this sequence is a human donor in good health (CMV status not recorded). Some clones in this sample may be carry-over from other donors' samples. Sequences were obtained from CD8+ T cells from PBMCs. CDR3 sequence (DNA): TGTGCCACCAGCAGAGACCGAGCGGTGAACACTGAAGCTTTCTTT. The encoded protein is CATSRDRAVNTEAFF.